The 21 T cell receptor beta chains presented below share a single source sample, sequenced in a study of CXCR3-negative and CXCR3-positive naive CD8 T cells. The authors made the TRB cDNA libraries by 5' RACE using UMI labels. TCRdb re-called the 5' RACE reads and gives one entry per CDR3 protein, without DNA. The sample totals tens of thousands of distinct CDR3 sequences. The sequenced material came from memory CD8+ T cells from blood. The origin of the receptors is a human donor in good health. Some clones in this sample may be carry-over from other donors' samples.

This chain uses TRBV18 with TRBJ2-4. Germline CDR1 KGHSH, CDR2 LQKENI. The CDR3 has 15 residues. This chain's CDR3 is CASSPGAEDINIQYF.

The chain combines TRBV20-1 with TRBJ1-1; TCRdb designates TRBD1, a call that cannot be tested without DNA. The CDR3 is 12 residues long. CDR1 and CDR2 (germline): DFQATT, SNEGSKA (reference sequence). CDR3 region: CSAATGDTEAFF.

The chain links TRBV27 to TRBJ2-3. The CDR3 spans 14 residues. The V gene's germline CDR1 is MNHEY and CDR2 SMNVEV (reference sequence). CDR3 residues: CASMSFLTTDTQYF.

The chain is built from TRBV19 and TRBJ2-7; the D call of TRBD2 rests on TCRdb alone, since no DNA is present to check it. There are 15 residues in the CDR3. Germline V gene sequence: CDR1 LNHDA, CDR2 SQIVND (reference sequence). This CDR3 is CASSSLEGVSYEQYF. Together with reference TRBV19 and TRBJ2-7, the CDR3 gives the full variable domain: DGGITQSPKYLFRKEGQNVTLSCEQNLNHDAMYWYRQDPGQGLRLIYYSQIVNDFQKGDIAEGYSVSREKKESFPLTVTSAQKNPTAFYLCASSSLEGVSYEQYFGPGTRLTVT.

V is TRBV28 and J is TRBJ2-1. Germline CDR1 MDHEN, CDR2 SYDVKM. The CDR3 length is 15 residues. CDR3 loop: CASSELGTPYNEQFF.

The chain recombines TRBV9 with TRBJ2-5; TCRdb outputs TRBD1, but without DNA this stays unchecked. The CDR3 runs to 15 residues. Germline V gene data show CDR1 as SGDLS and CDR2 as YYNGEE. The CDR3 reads CASSVAGQGVETQYF.

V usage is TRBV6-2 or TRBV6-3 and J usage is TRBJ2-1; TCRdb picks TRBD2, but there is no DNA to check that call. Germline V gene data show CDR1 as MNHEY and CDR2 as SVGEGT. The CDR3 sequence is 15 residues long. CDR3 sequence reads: CASSKTSGGFNEQFF.

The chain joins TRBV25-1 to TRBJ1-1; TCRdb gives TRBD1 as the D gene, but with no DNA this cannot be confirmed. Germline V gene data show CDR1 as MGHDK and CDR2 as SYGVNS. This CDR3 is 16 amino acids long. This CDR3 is CASSKRSGAMNTEAFF. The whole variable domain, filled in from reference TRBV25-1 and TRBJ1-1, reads EADIYQTPRYLVIGTGKKITLECSQTMGHDKMYWYQQDPGMELHLIHYSYGVNSTEKGDLSSESTVSRIRTEHFPLTLESARPSHTSQYLCASSKRSGAMNTEAFFGQGTRLTVV.

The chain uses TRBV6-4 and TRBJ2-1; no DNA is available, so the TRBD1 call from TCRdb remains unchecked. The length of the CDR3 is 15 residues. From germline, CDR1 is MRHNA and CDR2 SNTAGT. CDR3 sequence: CASSEGGQDYNEQFF.

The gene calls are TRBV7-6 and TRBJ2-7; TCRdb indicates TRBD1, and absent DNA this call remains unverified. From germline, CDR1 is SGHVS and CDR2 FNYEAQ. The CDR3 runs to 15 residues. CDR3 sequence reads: CASSSGQGGAYEQYF.

CDR3 in amino acids: CSARGTSGGGYEQYF. The chain employs TRBV20-1 and TRBJ2-7; TCRdb's D call, TRBD2, is unchecked because there is no DNA. The CDR3 covers 15 residues. The germline CDR1 and CDR2 sequences are DFQATT and SNEGSKA (reference sequence).

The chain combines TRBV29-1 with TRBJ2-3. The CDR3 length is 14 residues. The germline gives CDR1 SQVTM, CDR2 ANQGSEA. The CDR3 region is CSVELELSTDTQYF.

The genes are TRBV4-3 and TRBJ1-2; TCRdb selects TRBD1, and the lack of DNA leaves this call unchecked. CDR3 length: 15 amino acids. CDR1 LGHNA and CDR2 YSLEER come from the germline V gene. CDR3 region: CASSQEGQGGYGYTF.

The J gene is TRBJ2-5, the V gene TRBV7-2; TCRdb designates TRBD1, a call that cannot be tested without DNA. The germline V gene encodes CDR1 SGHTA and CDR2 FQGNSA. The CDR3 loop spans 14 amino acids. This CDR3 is CASKPGVNQETQYF.

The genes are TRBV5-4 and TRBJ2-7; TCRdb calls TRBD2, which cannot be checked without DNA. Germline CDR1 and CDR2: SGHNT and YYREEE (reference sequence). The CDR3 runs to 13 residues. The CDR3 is CASSQRGDYEQYF.

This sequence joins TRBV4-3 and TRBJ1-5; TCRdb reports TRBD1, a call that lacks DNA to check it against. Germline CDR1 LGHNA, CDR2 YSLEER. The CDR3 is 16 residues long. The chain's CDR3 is CASSQDLRGAGQPQHF.

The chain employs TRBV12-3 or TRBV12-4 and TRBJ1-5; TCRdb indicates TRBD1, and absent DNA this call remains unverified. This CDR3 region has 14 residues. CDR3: CASGLLGAGQPQHF.

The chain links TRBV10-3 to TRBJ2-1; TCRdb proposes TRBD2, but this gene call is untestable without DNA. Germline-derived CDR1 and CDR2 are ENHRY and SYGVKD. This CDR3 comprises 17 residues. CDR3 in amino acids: CAISESMASGDHNEKFF.

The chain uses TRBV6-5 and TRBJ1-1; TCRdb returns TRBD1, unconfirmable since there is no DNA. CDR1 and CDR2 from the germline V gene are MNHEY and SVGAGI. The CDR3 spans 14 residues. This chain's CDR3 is CASSSPGTRSEAFF.

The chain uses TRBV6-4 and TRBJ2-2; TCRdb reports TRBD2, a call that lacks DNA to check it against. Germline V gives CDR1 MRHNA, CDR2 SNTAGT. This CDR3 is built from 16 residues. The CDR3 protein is CASSENSGENTGELFF.

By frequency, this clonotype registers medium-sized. The CDR3 loop is CSAGTSGSVGTDTQYF. The chain carries TRBV20-1 and TRBJ2-3; TCRdb's D call of TRBD2 is untestable without DNA. Germline CDR1 reads DFQATT; CDR2 reads SNEGSKA (reference sequence). This CDR3 has 16 amino acids.